The 21 T cell receptor beta chains listed next were all sequenced from one sample in a study of blood T cell repertoires in COVID-19. The method was immunoSEQ multiplex PCR; TCRdb's version includes in-frame clones alone and lacks a portion of them. The table includes some 260,000 clones, more than 75% detected once. The sample was peripheral blood. These receptors were obtained from a woman aged 40-49 years who had recovered from COVID-19.

V usage is TRBV19 and J usage is TRBJ2-7; possible D gene TRBD1, 8 bases. Between the trimmed V and J ends, which lost 10 bases and 2 bases, there was a span of 18 bases. CDR3 length: 14 residues. The V gene's germline CDR1 is LNHDA and CDR2 SQIVND (reference sequence). This CDR3 reads CATGGDRNPYEQYF. CDR3 in DNA: TGTGCCACTGGGGGGGACAGGAACCCCTACGAGCAGTACTTC.

The chain couples TRBV19 to TRBJ2-7; the match to TRBD2 covers 8 bases. CDR1 is LNHDA, CDR2 SQIVND, per germline (reference sequence). With 3 bases clipped from V and 3 bases from J, the junction kept 10 bases outside the gene matches. The CDR3 covers 16 residues. The chain's CDR3 is CASSILRTSGHYEQYF. CDR3 coding DNA: TGTGCCAGTAGTATCCTGCGAACTAGCGGCCACTACGAGCAGTACTTC.

The genes are TRBV6-5 and TRBJ2-5; 12 bases are shared with TRBD2. V trimming: 2 bases; J trimming: 2 bases; junction bases outside the gene matches: 3. The CDR3 consists of 16 residues. CDR1 and CDR2 from the germline V gene are MNHEY and SVGAGI. CDR3 nucleotides: TGTGCCAGCAGTTACCTCGGACTAGCGGGACAAGAGACCCAGTACTTC. It encodes CASSYLGLAGQETQYF.

This clone has a single count. This rearrangement joins TRBV7-7 to TRBJ2-2; D ambiguous. The V and J ends lost 0 bases and 1 base respectively, with 9 bases between them. CDR1 and CDR2 from the germline V gene are SSHAT and FNYEAQ (reference sequence). CDR3 size: 16 residues. This CDR3 reads CASSLARQENTGELFF. CDR3 bases: TGTGCCAGCAGCTTAGCTCGGCAGGAGAACACCGGGGAGCTGTTTTTT.

The J gene is TRBJ2-2, the V gene TRBV4-3; 9 nucleotides align to TRBD2. The V gene's germline CDR1 is LGHNA and CDR2 YSLEER. V dropped 0 bases and J dropped 2; count of bases not matched to a gene: 7. This CDR3 has 18 residues. The CDR3 here is CASSQDRASGVNTGELFF. The CDR3 DNA sequence: TGCGCCAGCAGCCAAGATAGGGCTAGCGGGGTTAACACCGGGGAGCTGTTTTTT.

This chain joins TRBV5-6 and TRBJ2-1; 7 positions agree with TRBD2. V lost 0 bases, J lost 7 bases, and 7 bases stayed unmatched. CDR1 is SGHDT and CDR2 is YYEEEE in the germline V gene. This CDR3 comprises 15 residues. The CDR3 is CASSLVGGSGNEQFF. CDR3 DNA sequence: TGTGCCAGCAGCTTGGTGGGCGGGAGTGGTAATGAGCAGTTCTTC. Full variable domain (rest looked up from reference TRBV5-6 and TRBJ2-1): DAGVTQSPTHLIKTRGQQVTLRCSPKSGHDTVSWYQQALGQGPQFIFQYYEEEERQRGNFPDRFSGHQFPNYSSELNVNALLLGDSALYLCASSLVGGSGNEQFFGPGTRLTVL.

This clone was observed once. The chain employs TRBV6-6 and TRBJ2-3, with TRBD2 as a possible D gene (5 bases). V was shortened by 2 bases and J by 13 bases, with 13 bases between the two germline ends. The CDR3 is 12 amino acids. Germline CDR1 is MNHNY and CDR2 is SVGAGI (reference sequence). The CDR3: CASSYESLGKYF. CDR3 in DNA: TGTGCCAGCAGTTACGAGTCCCTCGGGAAGTATTTT.

The chain links TRBV7-8 to TRBJ2-5, with a weak D call TRBD1 (5 bases). The length of the CDR3 is 15 residues. V was clipped by 1 base and J by 2 bases, with 11 bases between them. CDR1 and CDR2 from the germline V gene are SGHVS and FQNEAQ. For the CDR3, the DNA is TGTGCCAGCAGCTTAGGGTTAGGGGCTCAAGAGACCCAGTACTTC. Translation gives CASSLGLGAQETQYF.

The rearrangement links TRBV5-8 to TRBJ2-3; D is possibly TRBD2 (6 bases). Per germline, CDR1 SGHTS and CDR2 YDEGEE. Trimming pared 10 bases from V and 4 bases from J, leaving 16 bases between. The CDR3 has 13 amino acids. CDR3 coding DNA: TGTGCCTGGCGAAAGGAGGGCGCAGATACGCAGTATTTT. This codes for CAWRKEGADTQYF.

V is TRBV5-4 and J is TRBJ1-5; no definite D call. The ends were cut back, 2 bases at V and 5 bases at J, with 8 bases in the middle. CDR3 length equals 13 residues. Germline V gene sequence: CDR1 SGHNT, CDR2 YYREEE (reference sequence). CDR3 nucleotide sequence: TGTGCCAGCAGCTTCAACCCGGATCAGCCCCAGCATTTT. It translates to CASSFNPDQPQHF.

The chain joins TRBV6-2 or TRBV6-3 to TRBJ2-7, with unresolved D. In germline, CDR1 is MNHEY, CDR2 SVGEGT. Trimming removed 0 bases at V and 2 bases at J, with 11 bases between. The CDR3 runs to 15 residues. CDR3 in DNA: TGTGCCAGCAGTTACTCGGCCCTCAGCGCCTACGAGCAGTACTTC. It yields the protein CASSYSALSAYEQYF.

V and J are TRBV6-1 and TRBJ1-3; the D gene is possibly TRBD1 (6 bases). The V gene's germline CDR1 is MNHNS and CDR2 SASEGT. This CDR3 has 15 amino acids. Trimming stripped 1 base from V and 3 bases from J, with 10 bases between. The CDR3 is CASSEGGHFGNTIYF. The CDR3 DNA sequence: TGTGCCAGCAGTGAAGGGGGGCATTTTGGAAACACCATATATTTT.

The chain couples TRBV6-2 or TRBV6-3 to TRBJ2-7; TRBD2 matches 12 bases. J lost 5 bases, V lost 6 bases, and 8 bases had no gene match. Germline V gives CDR1 MNHEY, CDR2 SVGEGT. CDR3 length equals 15 residues. The CDR3 region is CASSSGTSGSDEQYV. The CDR3, as DNA: TGTGCCAGCAGCTCCGGGACTAGCGGGTCCGACGAGCAGTACGTC.

The V gene is TRBV13, the J gene TRBJ2-2, with 7 bases that match TRBD2. The germline V gene encodes CDR1 PRHDT and CDR2 FYEKMQ (reference sequence). This CDR3 contains 17 residues. With V trimmed by 2 bases and J by 7 bases, 13 bases remained unmatched. CDR3 protein: CASSLQPAASGGGELFF. The CDR3 DNA is TGTGCCAGCAGCTTACAGCCCGCGGCTAGCGGCGGCGGGGAGCTGTTTTTT.

This clone appeared a single time. The chain is built from TRBV30 and TRBJ1-3; D might be TRBD1 (6 bases). The CDR3 extends over 13 amino acids. Trimming shortened V by 2 bases and J by 10 bases, and 15 bases separated the two germline ends. Germline CDR1 GTSNPN, CDR2 SVGIG (reference sequence). The CDR3 DNA reads as TGTGCCTGGAGTCCACAGGGTCTCGGGACCATATATTTT. Residues: CAWSPQGLGTIYF. Variable domain in full (rest from reference TRBV30 and TRBJ1-3): SQTIHQWPATLVQPVGSPLSLECTVEGTSNPNLYWYRQAAGRGLQLLFYSVGIGQISSEVPQNLSASRPQDRQFILSSKKLLLSDSGFYLCAWSPQGLGTIYFGEGSWLTVV.

This clone was recorded once. This sequence joins TRBV7-6 and TRBJ2-1; 11 nucleotides line up with TRBD2. The CDR3 covers 16 residues. CDR1 is SGHVS and CDR2 is FNYEAQ in the germline V gene. The ends lost 4 bases at V and 2 bases at J; junction bases unmatched: 4. The CDR3 coding sequence is TGTGCCAGCAGCTACGGACTAGCGGGCCCCTACAATGAGCAGTTCTTC. Residues: CASSYGLAGPYNEQFF.

The genes are TRBV5-6 and TRBJ1-1; 8 nucleotides match TRBD1. Germline V lookup: CDR1 SGHDT, CDR2 YYEEEE. V lost 4 bases and J lost 4; bases outside the gene matches: 9. CDR3 length: 15 amino acids. The CDR3 reads CASSRTRGLVTEAFF. Written as DNA, the CDR3 is TGTGCCAGCAGCCGAACCAGGGGGCTGGTCACTGAAGCTTTCTTT.

This clone was recorded once. Here the CDR3 reads CASSPREAGTGELFF. The CDR3 region has the DNA TGTGCCAGCAGTCCGCGGGAGGCGGGGACCGGGGAGCTGTTTTTT. The chain combines TRBV27 with TRBJ2-2; TRBD2 matches at 8 bases. The CDR3 is 15 residues long. CDR1 and CDR2 (germline): MNHEY, SMNVEV (reference sequence). Trimming removed 5 bases from V and 5 bases from J; junction bases left unmatched: 7.

The V gene is TRBV4-1, the J gene TRBJ2-3; 8 bases are a match to TRBD1. The V gene's germline CDR1 is MGHRA and CDR2 YSYEKL. Trimming removed 4 bases from V and 2 bases from J; junction bases left unmatched: 8. The CDR3 is made up of 16 amino acids. The CDR3 is CASSPHQGADTDTQYF. The CDR3 bases are TGCGCCAGCAGCCCGCACCAGGGGGCAGACACAGATACGCAGTATTTT.

V is TRBV5-1 and J is TRBJ2-3; possible D gene TRBD2, 6 bases. Germline CDR1 reads SGHRS; CDR2 reads YFSETQ. Trimming left V 4 bases short and J 4 bases short, with 16 bases between. CDR3 length: 15 amino acids. CDR3: CASSLRGTHADTQYF. CDR3 nucleotide sequence: TGCGCCAGCAGCCTCCGTGGGACTCATGCAGATACGCAGTATTTT.

The rearrangement joins TRBV10-2 to TRBJ2-7; TRBD2 might be the D (6 bases). Per the germline V gene, CDR1 is WSHSY and CDR2 is SAAADI. The CDR3 runs 12 residues. With 7 bases removed from V and 0 bases from J, the gap between germline ends came to 7 bases. CDR3 residues: CASMRDSYEQYF. The CDR3 nucleotides read TGCGCCAGCATGCGGGACTCCTACGAGCAGTACTTC.